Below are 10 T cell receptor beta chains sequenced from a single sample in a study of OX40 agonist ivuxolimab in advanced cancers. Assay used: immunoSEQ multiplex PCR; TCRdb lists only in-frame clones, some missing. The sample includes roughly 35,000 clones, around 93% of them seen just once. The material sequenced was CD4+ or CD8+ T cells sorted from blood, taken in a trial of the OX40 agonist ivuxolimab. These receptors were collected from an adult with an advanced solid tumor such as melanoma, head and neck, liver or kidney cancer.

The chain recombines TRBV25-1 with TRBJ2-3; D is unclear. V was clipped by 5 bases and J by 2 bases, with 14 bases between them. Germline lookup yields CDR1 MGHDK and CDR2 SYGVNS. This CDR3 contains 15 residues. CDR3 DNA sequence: TGTGCCAGCAGTTCCCTTTATCGCGACACAGATACGCAGTATTTT. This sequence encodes CASSSLYRDTDTQYF.

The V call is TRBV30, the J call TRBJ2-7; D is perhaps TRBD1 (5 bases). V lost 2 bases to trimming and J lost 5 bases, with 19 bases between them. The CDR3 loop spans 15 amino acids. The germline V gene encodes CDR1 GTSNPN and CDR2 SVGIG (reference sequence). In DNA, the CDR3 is TGTGCCTGGAGTCTCTTATTGGGGCCGGGTGACGAGCAGTACTTC. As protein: CAWSLLLGPGDEQYF.

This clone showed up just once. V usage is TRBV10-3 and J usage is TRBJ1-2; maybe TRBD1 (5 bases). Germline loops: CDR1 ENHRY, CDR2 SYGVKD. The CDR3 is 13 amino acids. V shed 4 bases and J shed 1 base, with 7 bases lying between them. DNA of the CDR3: TGTGCCATCAGTGGGCAGGGTAACTATGGCTACACCTTC. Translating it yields CAISGQGNYGYTF.

In DNA, the CDR3 is TGTGCCAGCAGTTTCCTAGCGGGAGGGCCCGTCCGGGAGCAGTTCTTC. Translated, it gives CASSFLAGGPVREQFF. V gene TRBV27 combines with J gene TRBJ2-1, with 12 bases fitting TRBD2. Germline loops: CDR1 MNHEY, CDR2 SMNVEV (reference sequence). With 3 bases clipped from V and 10 bases from J, the junction kept 10 bases outside the gene matches. The CDR3 runs to 16 residues.

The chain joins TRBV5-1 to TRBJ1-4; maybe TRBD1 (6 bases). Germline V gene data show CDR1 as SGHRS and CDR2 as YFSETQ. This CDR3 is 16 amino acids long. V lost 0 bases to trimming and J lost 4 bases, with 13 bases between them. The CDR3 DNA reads TGCGCCAGCAGCTTGGAGATGGGGGCCCATAATGAAAAACTGTTTTTT. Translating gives CASSLEMGAHNEKLFF.

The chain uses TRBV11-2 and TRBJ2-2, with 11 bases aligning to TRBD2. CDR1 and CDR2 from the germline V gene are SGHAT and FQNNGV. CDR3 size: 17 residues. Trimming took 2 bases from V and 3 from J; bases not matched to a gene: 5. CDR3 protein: CASSLTLAGGYTGELFF. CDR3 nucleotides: TGTGCCAGCAGCTTAACTCTAGCGGGAGGCTACACCGGGGAGCTGTTTTTT. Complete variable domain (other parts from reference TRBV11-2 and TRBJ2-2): EAGVAQSPRYKIIEKRQSVAFWCNPISGHATLYWYQQILGQGPKLLIQFQNNGVVDDSQLPKDRFSAERLKGVDSTLKIQPAKLEDSAVYLCASSLTLAGGYTGELFFGEGSRLTVL.

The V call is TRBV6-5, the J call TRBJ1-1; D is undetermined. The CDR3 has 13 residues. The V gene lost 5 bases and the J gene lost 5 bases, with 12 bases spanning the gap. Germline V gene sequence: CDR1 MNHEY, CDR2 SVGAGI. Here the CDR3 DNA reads TGTGCCAGCAGTACCCCCGGAGTAACTGAAGCTTTCTTT. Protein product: CASSTPGVTEAFF.

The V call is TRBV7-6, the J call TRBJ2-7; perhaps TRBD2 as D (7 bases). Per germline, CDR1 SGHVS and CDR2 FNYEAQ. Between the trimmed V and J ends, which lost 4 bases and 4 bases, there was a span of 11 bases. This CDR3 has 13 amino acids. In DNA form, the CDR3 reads TGTGCCAGCAGCTCAGGGGAGGGGTACGAGCAGTACTTC. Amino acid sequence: CASSSGEGYEQYF.

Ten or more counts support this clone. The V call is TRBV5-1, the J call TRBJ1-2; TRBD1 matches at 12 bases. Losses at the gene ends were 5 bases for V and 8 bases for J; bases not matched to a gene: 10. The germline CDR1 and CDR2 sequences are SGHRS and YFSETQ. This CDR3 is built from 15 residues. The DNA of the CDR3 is TGCGCCAGCAGTCCCGGGACAGGGGGCGCCGGGGGCTACACCTTC. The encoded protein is CASSPGTGGAGGYTF. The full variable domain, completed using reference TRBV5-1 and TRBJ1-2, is KAGVTQTPRYLIKTRGQQVTLSCSPISGHRSVSWYQQTPGQGLQFLFEYFSETQRNKGNFPGRFSGRQFSNSRSEMNVSTLELGDSALYLCASSPGTGGAGGYTFGSGTRLTVV.

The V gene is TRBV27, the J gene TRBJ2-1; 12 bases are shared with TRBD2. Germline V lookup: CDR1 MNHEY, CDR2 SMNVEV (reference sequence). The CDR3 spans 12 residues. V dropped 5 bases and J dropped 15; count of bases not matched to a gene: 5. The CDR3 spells CASSPLAGGGFF. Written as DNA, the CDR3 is TGTGCCAGCAGTCCTCTAGCGGGAGGGGGGTTCTTC.